The rows below give T cell receptor beta chains drawn from one sample of a study of human T cells and chemical hapten exposure. Using its own MiXCR run on the RACE reads, TCRdb lists one record per CDR3 protein. The sample holds approximately 59,000 distinct CDR3 sequences, about 6.5% seen once. The source material was whole blood. These receptors originate from a female donor in good health. Some clones in this sample may be carry-over from other donors' samples. The CDR3 runs from the conserved cysteine through the conserved F or W. D genes are given only for firm matches. The listing skips clone size in some rows; elsewhere it reads once, few, many or a size class.

>many|-|TRBV4-3|TRBJ1-1
CASSQDSEGWTEAFF
TGCGCCAGCAGCCAAGATTCGGAGGGATGGACTGAAGCTTTCTTT
>many|-|TRBV6-2/TRBV6-3|TRBJ2-3
CASSFGTPGGTDTQYF
TGTGCCAGCAGTTTCGGGACCCCCGGCGGCACAGATACGCAGTATTTT
>few|-|TRBV7-9|TRBJ2-7
CASSLGGAQGEQYF
TGTGCCAGCAGCTTAGGAGGCGCCCAGGGCGAGCAGTACTTC
>many|TRBD2|TRBV4-3|TRBJ2-5
CASSQVTGGGETQYF
TGCGCCAGCAGCCAAGTAACGGGAGGAGGGGAGACCCAGTACTTC
>many|TRBD1|TRBV29-1|TRBJ2-5
CSVSRGQQETQYF
TGCAGCGTTTCCAGGGGACAGCAAGAGACCCAGTACTTC
>many|TRBD2|TRBV20-1|TRBJ2-5
CSAGRLAGLETQYF
TGCAGTGCTGGGCGACTAGCGGGACTCGAGACCCAGTACTTC
>few|-|TRBV29-1|TRBJ2-3
CSVEDGYRASTDTQYF
TGCAGCGTTGAAGATGGGTACAGGGCGTCAACAGATACGCAGTATTTT
>-|-|TRBV13|TRBJ2-3
CASSAPRKSSTDTQYF
TGTGCCAGCAGCGCCCCTAGAAAATCTAGCACAGATACGCAGTATTTT
>-|TRBD2|TRBV20-1|TRBJ2-4
CSARELGLAPVIAKNIQYF
TGCAGTGCTAGAGAATTGGGACTAGCGCCCGTAATAGCCAAAAACATTCAGTACTTC
>-|TRBD1|TRBV5-3|TRBJ1-5
CARRSGQGNQPQNF
TGTGCCAGAAGATCCGGACAGGGCAATCAGCCCCAGAATTTT
>-|TRBD1|TRBV12-3/TRBV12-4|TRBJ1-1
CASSSDRGRGEAFF
TGTGCCAGCAGTTCGGACAGGGGGCGAGGTGAAGCTTTCTTT
>many|-|TRBV5-1|TRBJ1-1
CASSNTGNTEAFF
TGCGCCAGCAGCAATACGGGGAACACTGAAGCTTTCTTT
>many|-|TRBV4-3|TRBJ2-3
CASSQEADATDTQYF
TGCGCCAGCAGCCAAGAGGCGGACGCCACAGATACGCAGTATTTT
>-|-|TRBV30|TRBJ1-5
CAWSVGGYQPQHF
TGTGCCTGGAGTGTCGGCGGATATCAGCCCCAGCATTTT
>-|-|TRBV27|TRBJ2-7
CASSFFTGPYEQYF
TGTGCCAGCAGTTTTTTTACAGGTCCCTACGAGCAGTACTTC
>many|-|TRBV6-2/TRBV6-3|TRBJ1-6
CASSYGRRGSPLHF
TGTGCCAGCAGTTACGGCAGAAGAGGTTCACCCCTCCACTTT
>many|-|TRBV4-3|TRBJ2-1
CASSQDWGVGYNEQFF
TGCGCCAGCAGCCAAGATTGGGGGGTCGGGTACAATGAGCAGTTCTTC
>few|-|TRBV20-1|TRBJ2-6
CSASNTGSGANVLTF
TGCAGTGCTAGTAATACAGGGTCCGGGGCCAACGTCCTGACTTTC
>-|-|TRBV5-1|TRBJ2-5
CASSPTLTVNQETQYF
TGCGCCAGCAGCCCGACCCTGACGGTAAACCAAGAGACCCAGTACTTC
>many|-|TRBV6-4|TRBJ2-5
CASSDSAGAETQYF
TGTGCCAGCAGTGACTCGGCGGGGGCAGAGACCCAGTACTTC
>many|-|TRBV7-9|TRBJ2-1
CASSPVGRLVNEQFF
TGTGCCAGCAGCCCAGTGGGGCGGCTAGTCAATGAGCAGTTCTTC
>many|TRBD2|TRBV20-1|TRBJ2-3
CSAKAYYIAGGPQHTDTQYF
TGCAGTGCCAAAGCATATTATATAGCGGGAGGGCCCCAACACACAGATACGCAGTATTTT
>many|-|TRBV7-9|TRBJ1-6
CASSLVGTNSPLHF
TGTGCCAGCAGCTTAGTGGGCACTAATTCACCCCTCCACTTT
>many|-|TRBV6-5|TRBJ2-7
CASSYRQSSSYEQYF
TGTGCCAGCAGTTACAGACAGAGCAGCTCCTACGAGCAGTACTTC
>many|TRBD1|TRBV2|TRBJ2-5
CASSEGTGTAETQYF
TGTGCCAGCAGTGAGGGGACAGGGACGGCAGAGACCCAGTACTTC
>many|TRBD2|TRBV7-9|TRBJ2-7
CASSLAIAGGPEQYF
TGTGCCAGCAGCTTAGCTATAGCGGGAGGGCCCGAGCAGTACTTC
>few|-|TRBV27|TRBJ1-6
CASSFPDRVNSPLHF
TGTGCCAGCAGTTTCCCCGACAGAGTTAATTCACCCCTCCACTTT
>many|TRBD1|TRBV7-9|TRBJ1-1
CASMDREGNPEAFF
TGTGCCAGCATGGACAGGGAGGGTAACCCCGAAGCTTTCTTT
>few|TRBD2|TRBV20-1|TRBJ2-2
CSAKSGMSAGELFF
TGCAGTGCTAAAAGCGGGATGAGCGCCGGGGAGCTGTTTTTT
>many|TRBD1|TRBV4-1|TRBJ1-4
CASSQKPGGDRDNEKLFF
TGCGCCAGCAGCCAGAAGCCGGGGGGGGACAGAGATAATGAAAAACTGTTTTTT
>-|TRBD2|TRBV12-3/TRBV12-4|TRBJ2-1
CASSSSTSGFYNEQFF
TGTGCCAGCAGTTCATCGACTAGCGGGTTCTACAATGAGCAGTTCTTC
>many|-|TRBV29-1|TRBJ2-5
CSVEGGVKETQYF
TGCAGCGTTGAGGGGGGCGTAAAAGAGACCCAGTACTTC
>few|-|TRBV20-1|TRBJ1-1
CSASTGMNTEAFF
TGCAGTGCTAGTACAGGGATGAACACTGAAGCTTTCTTT
>few|-|TRBV29-1|TRBJ1-1
CSAAGPPGGEAFF
TGCAGCGCCGCAGGCCCGCCGGGGGGAGAAGCTTTCTTT
>few|-|TRBV3-1|TRBJ2-2
CASSQTTRTGELFF
TGTGCCAGCAGCCAGACCACTCGCACCGGGGAGCTGTTTTTT
>many|TRBD1|TRBV5-6|TRBJ1-5
CASSLGIGGKGNQPQHF
TGTGCCAGCAGCCTAGGGATAGGGGGCAAGGGCAATCAGCCCCAGCATTTT